This T cell receptor beta chain is drawn from a study of tumour-infiltrating T cells in Burkitt lymphoma. Study-wide background: Productive clonality predicted overall and progression-free survival.

Turning to this clone: At one boundary the junction diverges from the germline segment, which might be a read error. The same CDR3 arises from other DNA sequences in this sample as well.

There are 15 residues in the CDR3. Germline-derived CDR1 and CDR2 are SGDLS and YYNGEE. Only in-frame clones appear in the TCRdb table, and some are missing; sequencing was by immunoSEQ multiplex PCR. The sample lists around 2,400 clones, roughly 80% occurring once. Material for sequencing was tumor tissue. The chain uses TRBV9 and TRBJ2-7, with a possible D match to TRBD1 (6 bases). This TCR was recovered from a human donor with diffuse large B-cell lymphoma. CDR3 in DNA: TGTGCCAGCAGCGTAGGAACAGGGATTTCCTACGAACAGTACTTC. Amino acid sequence: CASSVGTGISYEQYF.